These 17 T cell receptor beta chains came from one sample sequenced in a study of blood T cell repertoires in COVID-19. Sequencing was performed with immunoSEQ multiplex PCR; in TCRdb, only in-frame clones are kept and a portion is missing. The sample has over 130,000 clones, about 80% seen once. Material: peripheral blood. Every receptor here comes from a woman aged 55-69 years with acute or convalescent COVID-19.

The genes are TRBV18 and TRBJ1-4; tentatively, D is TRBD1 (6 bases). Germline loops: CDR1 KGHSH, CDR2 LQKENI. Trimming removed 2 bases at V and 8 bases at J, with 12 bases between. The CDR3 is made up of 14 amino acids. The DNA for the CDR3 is TGTGCCAGCTCACCAATAGGGGGATTGGAAAAACTGTTTTTT. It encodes CASSPIGGLEKLFF.

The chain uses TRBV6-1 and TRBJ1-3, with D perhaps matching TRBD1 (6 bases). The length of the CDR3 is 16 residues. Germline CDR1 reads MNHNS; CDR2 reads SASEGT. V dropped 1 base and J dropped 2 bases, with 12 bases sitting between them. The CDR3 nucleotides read TGTGCCAGCAGTGAAGTCTGGGGGCGAGCTGGAAACACCATATATTTT. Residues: CASSEVWGRAGNTIYF.

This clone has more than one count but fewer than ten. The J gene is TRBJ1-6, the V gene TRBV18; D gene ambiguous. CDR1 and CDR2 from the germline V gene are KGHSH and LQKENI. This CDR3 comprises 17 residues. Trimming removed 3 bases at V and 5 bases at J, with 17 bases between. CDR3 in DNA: TGTGCCAGCTCACCTAATCAGGCTGTGCTTAATAATTCACCCCTCCACTTT. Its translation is CASSPNQAVLNNSPLHF.

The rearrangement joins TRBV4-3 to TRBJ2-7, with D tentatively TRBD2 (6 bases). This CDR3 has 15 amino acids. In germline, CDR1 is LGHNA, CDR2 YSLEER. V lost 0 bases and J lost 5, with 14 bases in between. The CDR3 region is CASSQDGSRMNEQYF. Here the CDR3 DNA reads TGCGCCAGCAGCCAAGACGGGAGTAGGATGAACGAGCAGTACTTC.

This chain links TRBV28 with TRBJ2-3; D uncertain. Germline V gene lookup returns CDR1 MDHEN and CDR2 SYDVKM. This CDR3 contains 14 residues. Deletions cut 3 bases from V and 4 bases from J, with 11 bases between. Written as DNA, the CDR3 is TGTGCCAGCAGTTTGCAGTCTGGCTCAGATACGCAGTATTTT. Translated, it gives CASSLQSGSDTQYF.

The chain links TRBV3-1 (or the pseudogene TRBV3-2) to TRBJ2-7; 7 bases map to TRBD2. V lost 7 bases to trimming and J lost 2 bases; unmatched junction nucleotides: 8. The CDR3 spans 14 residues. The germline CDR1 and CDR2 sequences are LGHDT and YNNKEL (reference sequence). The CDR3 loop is CASTPRGVAYEQYF. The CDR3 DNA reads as TGTGCCAGCACCCCTCGGGGGGTAGCCTACGAGCAGTACTTC.

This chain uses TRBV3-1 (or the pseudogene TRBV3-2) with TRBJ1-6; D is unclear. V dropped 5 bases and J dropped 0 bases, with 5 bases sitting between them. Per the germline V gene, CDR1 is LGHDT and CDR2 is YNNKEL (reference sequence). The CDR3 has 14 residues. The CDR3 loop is CASSDSSYNSPLHF. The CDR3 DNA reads TGTGCCAGCAGCGATAGCTCCTATAATTCACCCCTCCACTTT.

The CDR3 nucleotides read TGTGCCAGCAATAGGCAGGGCTGGGAGAACACTGAAGCTTTCTTT. Its protein is CASNRQGWENTEAFF. The chain couples TRBV27 to TRBJ1-1; D possibly corresponds to TRBD1 (5 bases). CDR1 and CDR2 from the germline V gene are MNHEY and SMNVEV (reference sequence). The V gene lost 7 bases and the J gene lost 1 base, with 16 bases spanning the gap. The CDR3 extends over 15 amino acids.

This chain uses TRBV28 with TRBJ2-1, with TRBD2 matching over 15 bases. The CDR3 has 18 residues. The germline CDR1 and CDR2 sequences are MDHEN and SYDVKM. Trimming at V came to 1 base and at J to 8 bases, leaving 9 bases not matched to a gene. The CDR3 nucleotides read TGTGCCAGCAGTTTATTGAGTGGGACTAGCGGGAGGTCTCATGAGCAGTTCTTC. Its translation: CASSLLSGTSGRSHEQFF.

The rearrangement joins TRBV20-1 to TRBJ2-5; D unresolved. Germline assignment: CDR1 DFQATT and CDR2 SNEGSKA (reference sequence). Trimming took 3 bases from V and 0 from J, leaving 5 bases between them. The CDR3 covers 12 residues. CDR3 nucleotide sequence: TGCAGTGCTAGTCTCCACCAAGAGACCCAGTACTTC. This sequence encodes CSASLHQETQYF.

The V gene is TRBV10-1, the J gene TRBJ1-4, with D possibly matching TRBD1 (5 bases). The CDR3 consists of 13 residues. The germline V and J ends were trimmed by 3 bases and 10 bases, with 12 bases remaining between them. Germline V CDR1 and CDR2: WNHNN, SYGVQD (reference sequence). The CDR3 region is CASSDRSGGKLFF. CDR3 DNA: TGCGCCAGCAGTGACAGGTCGGGGGGAAAACTGTTTTTT.

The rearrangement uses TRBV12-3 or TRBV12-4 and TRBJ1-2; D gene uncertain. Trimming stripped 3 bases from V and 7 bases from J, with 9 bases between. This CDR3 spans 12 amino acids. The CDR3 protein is CASSFEGSGYTF. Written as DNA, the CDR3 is TGTGCCAGCAGTTTCGAGGGTAGTGGCTACACCTTC.

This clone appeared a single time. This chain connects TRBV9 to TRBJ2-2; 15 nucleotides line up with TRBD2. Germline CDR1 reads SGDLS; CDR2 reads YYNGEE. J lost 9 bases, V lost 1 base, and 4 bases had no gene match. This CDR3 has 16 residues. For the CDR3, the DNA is TGTGCCAGCAGCGTAACGGGACTAGCGGGAGGAAGGGAGCTGTTTTTT. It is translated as CASSVTGLAGGRELFF.

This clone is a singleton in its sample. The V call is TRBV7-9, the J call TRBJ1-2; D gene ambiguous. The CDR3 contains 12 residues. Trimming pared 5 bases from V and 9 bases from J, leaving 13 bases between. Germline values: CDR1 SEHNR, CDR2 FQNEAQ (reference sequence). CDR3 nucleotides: TGTGCCAGCAGCCCCCGGGGTGATAGCTACACCTTC. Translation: CASSPRGDSYTF.

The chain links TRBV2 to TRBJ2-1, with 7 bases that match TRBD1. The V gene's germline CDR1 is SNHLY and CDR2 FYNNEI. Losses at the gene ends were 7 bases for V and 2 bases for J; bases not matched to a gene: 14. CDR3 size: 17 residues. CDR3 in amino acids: CASTGRDSETTYNEQFF. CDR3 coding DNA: TGTGCCAGCACCGGAAGGGACAGTGAGACTACCTACAATGAGCAGTTCTTC.

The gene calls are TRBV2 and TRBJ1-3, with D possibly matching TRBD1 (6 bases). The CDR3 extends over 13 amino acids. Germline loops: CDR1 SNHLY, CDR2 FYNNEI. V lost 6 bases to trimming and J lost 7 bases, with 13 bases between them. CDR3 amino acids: CASRGAGENTIYF. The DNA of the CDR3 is TGTGCCAGCAGGGGGGCTGGAGAGAACACCATATATTTT.

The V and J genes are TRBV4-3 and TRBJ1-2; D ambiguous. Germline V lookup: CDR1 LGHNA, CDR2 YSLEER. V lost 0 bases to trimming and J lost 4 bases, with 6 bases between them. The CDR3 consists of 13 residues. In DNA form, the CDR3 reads TGCGCCAGCAGCCAAGAAAACGGCTATGGCTACACCTTC. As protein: CASSQENGYGYTF.